The 24 T cell receptor beta chains in this list originate from one sample, sequenced in a study of identical twins. Each CDR3 protein is one row after TCRdb ran MiXCR on the 5' RACE reads. The sample has about 690,000 distinct CDR3 sequences, 21% seen once. These sequences were also reported in another study, on T cells expressing NK-cell markers.

Sample: PBMCs. The receptors come from a woman between 18 and 30 years old in good health.

This sequence joins TRBV24-1 and TRBJ2-2; D gene unclear. V gave up 0 bases and J gave up 6 bases, with 10 bases separating them. The CDR3 is 15 residues long. The germline CDR1 and CDR2 sequences are KGHDR and SFDVKD. The CDR3 DNA sequence: TGTGCCACCAGTGATTTGACTCGATTCGCCGGGGAGCTGTTTTTT. Translated, it gives CATSDLTRFAGELFF.

This clonotype was observed a few times. J is TRBJ1-1 and V is TRBV20-1; no reliable D call. Looked up from germline, CDR1 is DFQATT and CDR2 is SNEGSKA (reference sequence). V lost 5 bases, J lost 1 base, and 8 bases lay in between. The CDR3 is 12 residues long. The CDR3 protein is CSARTQNTEAFF. The CDR3 coding sequence is TGCAGTGCTCGGACTCAGAACACTGAAGCTTTCTTT.

This clonotype was counted a few times. The chain recombines TRBV7-2 with TRBJ2-5; no definite D call. The germline V and J ends were trimmed by 1 base and 3 bases, with 6 bases remaining between them. The CDR3 is made up of 13 amino acids. Germline lookup yields CDR1 SGHTA and CDR2 FQGNSA. The CDR3 DNA reads TGTGCCAGCAGCTTAGGTCATGAAGAGACCCAGTACTTC. This gives the protein CASSLGHEETQYF. Based on the CDR3 plus reference TRBV7-2 and TRBJ2-5, the full variable domain is GAGVSQSPSNKVTEKGKDVELRCDPISGHTALYWYRQSLGQGLEFLIYFQGNSAPDKSGLPSDRFSAERTGGSVSTLTIQRTQQEDSAVYLCASSLGHEETQYFGPGTRLLVL.

The chain couples TRBV2 to TRBJ2-5; 7 positions match TRBD2. The CDR3 sequence is 12 residues long. CDR1 and CDR2 from the germline V gene are SNHLY and FYNNEI. The ends lost 7 bases at V and 7 bases at J; junction bases unmatched: 6. The CDR3 bases are TGTGCCAGCACCACGGGGGGATGGACCCAGTACTTC. Translation gives CASTTGGWTQYF.

The chain combines TRBV20-1 with TRBJ1-1, with D tentatively TRBD1 (5 bases). Germline CDR1 and CDR2: DFQATT and SNEGSKA (reference sequence). The CDR3 loop spans 12 amino acids. The ends were cut back, 2 bases at V and 10 bases at J, with 14 bases in the middle. The CDR3 DNA follows: TGCAGTGCTAGAAATCTAGGGGAGTCAGCTTTCTTT. Encoded protein: CSARNLGESAFF.

The chain combines TRBV20-1 with TRBJ2-7; TRBD2 is a possible D gene (6 bases). This CDR3 comprises 12 residues. Trimming took 5 bases from V and 7 from J, leaving 15 bases between them. Germline V gives CDR1 DFQATT, CDR2 SNEGSKA (reference sequence). This CDR3 reads CSAGRGTREQYF. The CDR3 coding sequence is TGCAGTGCTGGCCGCGGGACGAGAGAGCAGTACTTC.

In this sample, this clonotype turned up a few times. The genes are TRBV7-2 and TRBJ1-2, with 7 bases aligning to TRBD1. This CDR3 has 13 residues. CDR1 is SGHTA and CDR2 is FQGNSA in the germline V gene. J gave up 8 bases and V 1 base, and 4 bases lay outside the gene matches. The CDR3 nucleotides are TGTGCCAGCAGCTTAGGACAGGGCCTAGGCTACACCTTC. This encodes CASSLGQGLGYTF.

A remark on this clonotype: This could be a read error, since a much larger clone is one nucleotide away. CDR3 loop: CASTPGGGGNEQHF. Written as DNA, the CDR3 is TGTGCCAGCACCCCCGGCGGTGGAGGGAACGAGCAGCACTTC. The rearrangement uses TRBV11-3 and TRBJ2-7; D is perhaps TRBD2 (6 bases). The CDR3 sequence is 14 residues long. CDR1 SGHNT and CDR2 YENEEA come from the germline V gene.

The genes are TRBV20-1 and TRBJ2-1, with D possibly being TRBD1 (6 bases). V lost 5 bases, J lost 12 bases, and 23 bases lay in between. This CDR3 region has 14 residues. Per germline, CDR1 DFQATT and CDR2 SNEGSKA (reference sequence). The CDR3 sequence: CSAQQGTTELGQFF. The CDR3 nucleotides are TGCAGTGCTCAGCAGGGGACAACCGAACTCGGGCAGTTCTTC.

The V call is TRBV3-1, the J call TRBJ2-1, with 9 bases aligning to TRBD1. This CDR3 has 14 residues. V dropped 7 bases and J dropped 5; count of bases not matched to a gene: 6. From germline, CDR1 is LGHDT and CDR2 YNNKEL (reference sequence). CDR3 region: CASTGQGYHNEQFF. The DNA for the CDR3 is TGTGCCAGCACCGGACAGGGGTACCACAATGAGCAGTTCTTC.

The chain has TRBV29-1 and TRBJ2-1; D gene uncertain. The V end lost 7 bases, the J end lost 3 bases, and 16 bases lay between the germline ends. The CDR3 is made up of 14 amino acids. CDR1 is SQVTM and CDR2 is ANQGSEA in the germline V gene. This CDR3 reads CSGGRVPGYNEQFF. CDR3 in DNA: TGCAGCGGGGGAAGGGTCCCCGGCTACAATGAGCAGTTCTTC.

The chain employs TRBV29-1 and TRBJ2-3, with D unclear. Trimming shortened V by 6 bases and J by 0 bases, and 13 bases separated the two germline ends. Germline CDR1 SQVTM, CDR2 ANQGSEA. CDR3 length: 14 amino acids. CDR3 region: CSVAARASTDTQYF. CDR3 sequence (DNA): TGCAGCGTGGCCGCTAGAGCTAGCACAGATACGCAGTATTTT.

There are a few counts of this clonotype. This sequence joins TRBV10-3 and TRBJ2-7, with 11 bases matching TRBD2. The CDR3 has 14 amino acids. Germline lookup yields CDR1 ENHRY and CDR2 SYGVKD. Unmatched junction bases numbered 4, after V lost 8 bases and J lost 1 base. The CDR3 loop reads CAIAGLADSYEQYF. The CDR3, as DNA: TGTGCCATCGCGGGACTAGCGGATTCCTACGAGCAGTACTTC.

This clonotype has a handful of counts. V and J are TRBV20-1 and TRBJ2-7; no reliable D call. This CDR3 contains 11 residues. Germline lookup yields CDR1 DFQATT and CDR2 SNEGSKA (reference sequence). The V and J ends lost 2 bases and 5 bases respectively, with 7 bases between them. Written as DNA, the CDR3 is TGCAGTGCTAGATCTCCGAACGAGCAGTACTTC. Protein product: CSARSPNEQYF.

This clonotype turned up a few times. J is TRBJ2-3 and V is TRBV6-1, with D possibly called TRBD1 or TRBD2 (6 bases each). The CDR3 sequence is 14 residues long. V was pared by 2 bases and J by 4 bases, with 10 bases between. In germline, CDR1 is MNHNS, CDR2 SASEGT. The CDR3 region has the DNA TGTGCCAGCAGTGAACGGGGGCGCTCAGATACGCAGTATTTT. Translated, it gives CASSERGRSDTQYF.

In its sample, this clonotype was seen a few times. The chain uses TRBV20-1 and TRBJ2-1, with 13 bases identical to TRBD2. The CDR3 extends over 14 amino acids. The V segment lost 6 bases and the J segment 6 bases; nucleotides outside the gene matches: 5. The germline CDR1 and CDR2 sequences are DFQATT and SNEGSKA (reference sequence). CDR3 nucleotides: TGCAGTGCCCCGGGACTAGCGGGGTCCAATGAGCAGTTCTTC. Residues: CSAPGLAGSNEQFF.

In its sample, this clonotype was seen a few times. The rearrangement uses TRBV9 and TRBJ2-4, with TRBD1 identical over 7 bases. CDR1 and CDR2 (germline): SGDLS, YYNGEE. The CDR3 loop spans 14 amino acids. The V gene end was trimmed by 7 bases and the J gene end by 3 bases; junction bases not matched to a gene: 7. CDR3 protein: CASAAGDSKNIQYF. The DNA of the CDR3 is TGTGCCAGCGCCGCTGGGGACAGCAAAAACATTCAGTACTTC.

This clonotype showed up just a few times. The chain couples TRBV5-1 to TRBJ1-2; D is perhaps TRBD1 (5 bases). V lost 6 bases, J lost 3 bases, and 33 bases lay in between. Germline CDR1 and CDR2: SGHRS and YFSETQ. The CDR3 has 20 amino acids. CDR3 nucleotide sequence: TGCGCCAGCATACCCTACCCCGATTGGACACTCATGGAGAGGCACTATGGCTACACCTTC. It is translated as CASIPYPDWTLMERHYGYTF.

This clonotype was recorded many times. The chain links TRBV7-9 to TRBJ2-1; D may be TRBD2 (6 bases). V lost 1 base, J lost 5 bases, and 15 bases lay in between. From germline, CDR1 is SEHNR and CDR2 FQNEAQ (reference sequence). This CDR3 contains 16 residues. CDR3 nucleotides: TGTGCCAGCAGCTTAGGACCGCGGGGAAGCGACAATGAGCAGTTCTTC. This translates into CASSLGPRGSDNEQFF.

This clonotype was counted a few times. J is TRBJ2-3 and V is TRBV5-1; perhaps D is TRBD1 or TRBD2 (5 bases each). Germline V gene lookup returns CDR1 SGHRS and CDR2 YFSETQ. The CDR3 covers 16 residues. V was trimmed by 0 bases and J by 4 bases, leaving 15 bases between them. The CDR3 nucleotides read TGCGCCAGCAGCTTGGTAAGAGGGGACCTTCCAGATACGCAGTATTTT. Translation gives CASSLVRGDLPDTQYF.

This chain connects TRBV4-3 to TRBJ2-1; D tentatively fits TRBD1 or TRBD2 (5 bases each). The germline CDR1 and CDR2 sequences are LGHNA and YSLEER. This CDR3 has 13 amino acids. The V end was cut by 2 bases, the J end by 7 bases, with 9 bases between. The DNA of the CDR3 is TGCGCCAGCAGCCAACGGGACGGAAATGAGCAGTTCTTC. Protein sequence: CASSQRDGNEQFF.

CDR3 nucleotide sequence: TGCGCCAGCAGCTTGTATCTCTCGTCGGGGGCCTACAATGAGCAGTTCTTC. This codes for CASSLYLSSGAYNEQFF. V usage is TRBV5-1 and J usage is TRBJ2-1, with D maybe TRBD2 (6 bases). This CDR3 spans 17 amino acids. The V end was cut by 1 base, the J end by 2 bases, with 16 bases between. Germline V gene sequence: CDR1 SGHRS, CDR2 YFSETQ.

This chain links TRBV13 with TRBJ2-2; D is uncertain. The CDR3 sequence is 14 residues long. The germline V gene has CDR1 PRHDT and CDR2 FYEKMQ (reference sequence). V lost 2 bases to trimming and J lost 5 bases, with 9 bases between them. In nucleotides, the CDR3 is TGTGCCAGCAGCTTATCTGCCGGGACCGGGGAGCTGTTTTTT. Translating it yields CASSLSAGTGELFF.

This chain links TRBV6-1 with TRBJ2-1; tentatively, D is TRBD2 (5 bases). CDR3 length: 15 amino acids. V was clipped by 3 bases and J by 8 bases, with 17 bases between them. CDR1 and CDR2 from the germline V gene are MNHNS and SASEGT. The CDR3 coding sequence is TGTGCCAGCAGTGATTACCAGCGGAACAACCATGAGCAGTTCTTC. Amino acid sequence: CASSDYQRNNHEQFF.